This TCR beta chain stems from a study of blood T cell repertoires in COVID-19. Germline assignment: CDR1 SGHTA and CDR2 FQGTGA. This CDR3 is 17 amino acids long. Trimming took 4 bases from V and 5 from J, leaving 22 bases between them. Original data processing: Amplification of reference gene primers provided the estimated nucleated cell counts. The repertoire was sequenced with immunoSEQ multiplex PCR; TCRdb's copy has only in-frame clones and lacks some. V and J calls and clone size come straight from that table; D and trimming were deduced from the DNA. The sample lists about 100,000 clones, around 85% occurring once.

The chain links TRBV7-3 to TRBJ2-3, with D maybe TRBD2 (6 bases). This receptor was taken from a woman aged 45 to 65 who had recovered from COVID-19. The sequencing sample was made of PBMCs or T cells enriched from blood (not recorded which). CDR3 bases: TGTGCCAGCAGCTCCTTGGGGGGAGAGTTAGCTGGAGATACGCAGTATTTT. This translates into CASSSLGGELAGDTQYF.